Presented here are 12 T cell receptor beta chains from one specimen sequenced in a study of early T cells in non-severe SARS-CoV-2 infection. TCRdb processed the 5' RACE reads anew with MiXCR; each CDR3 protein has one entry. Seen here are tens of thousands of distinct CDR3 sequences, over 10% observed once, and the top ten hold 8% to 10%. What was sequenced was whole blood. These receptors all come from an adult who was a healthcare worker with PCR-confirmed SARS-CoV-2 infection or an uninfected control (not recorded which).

The CDR3 here is CASSLKAGTGELFF. CDR3 in DNA: TGTGCCAGCAGCTTAAAAGCAGGGACCGGGGAGCTGTTTTTT. This chain connects TRBV7-6 to TRBJ2-2; D possibly corresponds to TRBD1 (5 bases). Germline CDR1 and CDR2: SGHVS and FNYEAQ. Trimming pared 2 bases from V and 5 bases from J, leaving 9 bases between. There are 14 residues in the CDR3. Combining the CDR3 with reference TRBV7-6 and TRBJ2-2 gives the whole variable domain GAGVSQSPRYKVTKRGQDVALRCDPISGHVSLYWYRQALGQGPEFLTYFNYEAQQDKSGLPNDRFSAERPEGSISTLTIQRTEQRDSAMYRCASSLKAGTGELFFGEGSRLTVL.

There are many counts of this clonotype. The CDR3 region is CSVLSPGELFF. The DNA of the CDR3 is TGCAGCGTCCTCTCGCCCGGGGAGCTGTTTTTT. V is TRBV29-1 and J is TRBJ2-2; no firm D call. Trimming stripped 6 bases from V and 6 bases from J, with 8 bases between. This CDR3 contains 11 residues. CDR1 is SQVTM, CDR2 ANQGSEA, per germline.

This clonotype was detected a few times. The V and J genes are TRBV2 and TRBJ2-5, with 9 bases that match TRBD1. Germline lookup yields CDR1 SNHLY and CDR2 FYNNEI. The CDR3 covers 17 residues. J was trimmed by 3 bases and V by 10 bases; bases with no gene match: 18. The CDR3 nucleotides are TGTGCCATCCGAAAGAGGGGGCGGACAGGGGAAAAAGAGACCCAGTACTTC. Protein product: CAIRKRGRTGEKETQYF.

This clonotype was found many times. CDR3 sequence: CASSYTPGQGNNEQFF. In DNA form, the CDR3 reads TGTGCCAGCAGTTACACTCCGGGACAGGGTAACAATGAGCAGTTCTTC. The gene calls are TRBV6-5 and TRBJ2-1, with 9 bases aligning to TRBD1. The CDR3 runs to 16 residues. V shed 2 bases, J shed 5 bases, and the junction held 7 bases outside the gene matches. The V gene's germline CDR1 is MNHEY and CDR2 SVGAGI.

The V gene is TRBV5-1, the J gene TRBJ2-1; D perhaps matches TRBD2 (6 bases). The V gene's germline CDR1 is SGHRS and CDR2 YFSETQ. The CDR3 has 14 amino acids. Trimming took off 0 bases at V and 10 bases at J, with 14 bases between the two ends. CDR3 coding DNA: TGCGCCAGCAGCTTGGAGCCGGGACTCGGAGAGCAGTTCTTC. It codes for CASSLEPGLGEQFF.

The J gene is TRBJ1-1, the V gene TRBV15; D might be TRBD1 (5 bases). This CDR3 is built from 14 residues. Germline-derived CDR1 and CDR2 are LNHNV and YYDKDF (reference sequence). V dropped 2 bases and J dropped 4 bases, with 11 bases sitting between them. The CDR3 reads CATSRSGSSTEAFF. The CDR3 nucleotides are TGTGCCACCAGCAGATCAGGGTCGAGCACTGAAGCTTTCTTT.

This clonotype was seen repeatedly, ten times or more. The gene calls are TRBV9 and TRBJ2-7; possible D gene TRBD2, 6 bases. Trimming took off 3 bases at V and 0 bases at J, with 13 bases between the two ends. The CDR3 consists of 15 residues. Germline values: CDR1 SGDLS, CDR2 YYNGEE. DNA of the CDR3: TGTGCCAGCAGCGCTGGGGCGGGATTCTCCTACGAGCAGTACTTC. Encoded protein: CASSAGAGFSYEQYF.

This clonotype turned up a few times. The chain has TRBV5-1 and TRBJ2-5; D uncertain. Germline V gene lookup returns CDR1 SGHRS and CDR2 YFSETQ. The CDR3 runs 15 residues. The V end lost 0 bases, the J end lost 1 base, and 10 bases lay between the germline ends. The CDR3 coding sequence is TGCGCCAGCAGCTTGGTCGGGCAGTTCCAAGAGACCCAGTACTTC. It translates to CASSLVGQFQETQYF.

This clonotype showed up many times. CDR3 nucleotide sequence: TGTGCCAGCAGTGTACCAGCGGGAGGAGCAGATACGCAGTATTTT. It translates to CASSVPAGGADTQYF. The V gene is TRBV25-1, the J gene TRBJ2-3, with TRBD2 identical over 9 bases. The CDR3 is made up of 15 amino acids. V shed 4 bases and J 4 bases; nucleotides not matched to a gene: 6. Germline lookup yields CDR1 MGHDK and CDR2 SYGVNS. The full variable domain, in which reference TRBV25-1 and TRBJ2-3 provide the parts outside the CDR3, is EADIYQTPRYLVIGTGKKITLECSQTMGHDKMYWYQQDPGMELHLIHYSYGVNSTEKGDLSSESTVSRIRTEHFPLTLESARPSHTSQYLCASSVPAGGADTQYFGPGTRLTVL.

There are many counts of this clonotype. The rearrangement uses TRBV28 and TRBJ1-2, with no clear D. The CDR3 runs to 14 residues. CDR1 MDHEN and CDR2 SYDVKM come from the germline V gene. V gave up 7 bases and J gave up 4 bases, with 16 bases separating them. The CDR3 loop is CASNPRPPSYGYTF. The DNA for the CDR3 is TGTGCCAGCAACCCGCGACCCCCTAGCTATGGCTACACCTTC.

The CDR3 bases are TGCGCCAGCAGCAGGACCGGGACCGCTTACAATGAGCAGTTCTTC. The encoded protein is CASSRTGTAYNEQFF. The V gene is TRBV5-1, the J gene TRBJ2-1; D may be TRBD1 or TRBD2 (5 bases each). The CDR3 is 15 residues long. V dropped 4 bases and J dropped 4 bases, with 15 bases sitting between them. The germline CDR1 and CDR2 sequences are SGHRS and YFSETQ.

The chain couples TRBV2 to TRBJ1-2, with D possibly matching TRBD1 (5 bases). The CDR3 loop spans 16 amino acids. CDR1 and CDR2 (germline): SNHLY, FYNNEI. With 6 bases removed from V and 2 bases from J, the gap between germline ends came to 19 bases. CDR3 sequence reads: CASSLPSRDLNYGYTF. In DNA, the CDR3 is TGTGCCAGCAGCCTTCCCTCCAGGGATCTAAACTATGGCTACACCTTC.